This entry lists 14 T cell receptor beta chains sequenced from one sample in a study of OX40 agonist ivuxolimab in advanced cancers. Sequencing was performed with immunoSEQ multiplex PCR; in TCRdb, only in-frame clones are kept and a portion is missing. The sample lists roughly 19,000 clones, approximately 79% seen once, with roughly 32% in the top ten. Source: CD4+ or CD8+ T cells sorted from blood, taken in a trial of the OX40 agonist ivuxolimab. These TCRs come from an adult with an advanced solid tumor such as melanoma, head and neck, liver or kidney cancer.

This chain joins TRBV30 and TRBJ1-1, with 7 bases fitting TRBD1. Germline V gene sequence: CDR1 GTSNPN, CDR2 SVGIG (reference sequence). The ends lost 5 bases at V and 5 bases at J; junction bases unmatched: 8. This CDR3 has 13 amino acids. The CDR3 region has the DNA TGTGCCTGGGAAGCAGGGGGAGAGACTGAAGCTTTCTTT. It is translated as CAWEAGGETEAFF.

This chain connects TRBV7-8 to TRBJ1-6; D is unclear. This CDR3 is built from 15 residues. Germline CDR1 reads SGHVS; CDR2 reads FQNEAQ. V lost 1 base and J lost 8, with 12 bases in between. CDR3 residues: CASSLEGRPYSPLHF. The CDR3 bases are TGTGCCAGCAGCTTAGAAGGGCGGCCGTATTCACCCCTCCACTTT.

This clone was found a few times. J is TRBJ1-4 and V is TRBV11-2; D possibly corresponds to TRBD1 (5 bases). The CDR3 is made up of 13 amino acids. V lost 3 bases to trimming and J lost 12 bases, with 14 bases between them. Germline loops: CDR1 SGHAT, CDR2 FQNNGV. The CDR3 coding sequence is TGTGCCAGCAGCTTCCGGGGCCCCCCGGAACTGTTTTTT. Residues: CASSFRGPPELFF.

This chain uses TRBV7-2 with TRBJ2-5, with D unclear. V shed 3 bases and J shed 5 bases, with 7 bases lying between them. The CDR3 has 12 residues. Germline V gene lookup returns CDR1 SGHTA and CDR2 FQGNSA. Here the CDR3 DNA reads TGTGCCAGCAGCTTCGTGGGGGAGACCCAGTACTTC. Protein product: CASSFVGETQYF. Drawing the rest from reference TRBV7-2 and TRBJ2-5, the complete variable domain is GAGVSQSPSNKVTEKGKDVELRCDPISGHTALYWYRQSLGQGLEFLIYFQGNSAPDKSGLPSDRFSAERTGGSVSTLTIQRTQQEDSAVYLCASSFVGETQYFGPGTRLLVL.

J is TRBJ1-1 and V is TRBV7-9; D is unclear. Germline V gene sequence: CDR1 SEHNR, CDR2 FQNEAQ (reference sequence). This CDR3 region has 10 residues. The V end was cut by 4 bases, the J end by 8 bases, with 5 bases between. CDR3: CASSSGEAFF. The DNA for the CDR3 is TGTGCCAGCAGCTCCGGAGAAGCTTTCTTT.

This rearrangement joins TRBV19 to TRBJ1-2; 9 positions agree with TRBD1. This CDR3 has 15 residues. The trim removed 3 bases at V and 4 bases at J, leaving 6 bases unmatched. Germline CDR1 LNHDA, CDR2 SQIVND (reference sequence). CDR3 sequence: CASSIFTTGGYGYTF. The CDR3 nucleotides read TGTGCCAGTAGTATTTTTACGACAGGGGGCTATGGCTACACCTTC.

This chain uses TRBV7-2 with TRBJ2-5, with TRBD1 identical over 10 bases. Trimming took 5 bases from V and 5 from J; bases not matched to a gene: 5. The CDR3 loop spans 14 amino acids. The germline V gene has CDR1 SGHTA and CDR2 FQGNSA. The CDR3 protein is CASSVGTGEETQYF. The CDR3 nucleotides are TGTGCCAGCAGCGTTGGGACAGGGGAGGAGACCCAGTACTTC.

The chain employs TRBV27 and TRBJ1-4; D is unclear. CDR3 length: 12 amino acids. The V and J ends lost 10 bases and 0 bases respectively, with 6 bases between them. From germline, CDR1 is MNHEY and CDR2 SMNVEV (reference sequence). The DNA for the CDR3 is TGTGCCACCAAGGCAACTAATGAAAAACTGTTTTTT. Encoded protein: CATKATNEKLFF. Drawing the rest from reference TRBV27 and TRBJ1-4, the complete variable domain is EAQVTQNPRYLITVTGKKLTVTCSQNMNHEYMSWYRQDPGLGLRQIYYSMNVEVTDKGDVPEGYKVSRKEKRNFPLILESPSPNQTSLYFCATKATNEKLFFGSGTQLSVL.

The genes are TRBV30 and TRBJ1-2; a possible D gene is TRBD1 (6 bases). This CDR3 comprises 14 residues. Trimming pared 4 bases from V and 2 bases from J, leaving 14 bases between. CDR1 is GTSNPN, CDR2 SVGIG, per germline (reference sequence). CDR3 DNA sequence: TGTGCCTGGATTCCGATGACAGGAAACTATGGCTACACCTTC. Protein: CAWIPMTGNYGYTF.

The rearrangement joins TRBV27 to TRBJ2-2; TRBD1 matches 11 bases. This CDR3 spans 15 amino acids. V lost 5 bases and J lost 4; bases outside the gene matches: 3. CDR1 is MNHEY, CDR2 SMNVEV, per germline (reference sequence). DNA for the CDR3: TGTGCCAGCAGTATGGGACAGGGGGGCACCGGGGAGCTGTTTTTT. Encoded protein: CASSMGQGGTGELFF.

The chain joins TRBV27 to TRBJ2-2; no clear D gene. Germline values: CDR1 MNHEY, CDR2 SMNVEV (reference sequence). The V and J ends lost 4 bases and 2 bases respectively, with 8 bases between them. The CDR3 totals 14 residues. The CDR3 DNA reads TGTGCCAGCAGTTCTAGAGTCAACACCGGGGAGCTGTTTTTT. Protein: CASSSRVNTGELFF.

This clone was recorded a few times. The CDR3 sequence: CASSEIGTVAEGYTF. Written as DNA, the CDR3 is TGTGCCAGCAGTGAAATAGGAACGGTGGCGGAGGGCTACACCTTC. V usage is TRBV6-1 and J usage is TRBJ1-2, with D hard to call. The CDR3 totals 15 residues. Trimming pared 2 bases from V and 8 bases from J, leaving 18 bases between. Looked up from germline, CDR1 is MNHNS and CDR2 is SASEGT.

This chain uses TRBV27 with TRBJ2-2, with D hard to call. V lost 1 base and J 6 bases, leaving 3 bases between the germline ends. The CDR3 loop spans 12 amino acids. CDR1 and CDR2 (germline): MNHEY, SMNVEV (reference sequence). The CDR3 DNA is TGTGCCAGCAGTTTATTACCCGGGGAGCTGTTTTTT. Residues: CASSLLPGELFF.

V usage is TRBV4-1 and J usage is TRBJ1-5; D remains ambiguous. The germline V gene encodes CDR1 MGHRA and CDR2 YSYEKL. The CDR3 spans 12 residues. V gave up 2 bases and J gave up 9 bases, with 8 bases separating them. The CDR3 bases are TGCGCCAGCAGCCAACACGGCGGGCCCCAGCATTTT. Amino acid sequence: CASSQHGGPQHF.